This entry lists 30 T cell receptor beta chains sequenced from one sample in a study of memory CD4+ T cells and cytomegalovirus serostatus (dated by TCRdb to 2018 to 2020). Library prep was done by the immunoSEQ multiplex PCR assay. As stored in TCRdb, this immuneACCESS dataset retains in-frame rearrangements with V and J assigned. A fraction of the clones does not appear; measured against another copy, unresolved V genes explain less than half of the discrepancy, and the remainder lacks a known reason. The sample includes approximately 44,000 clones, with over 65% observed a single time. The ten largest clones take up around 1.9% of the sample. A FACSAria II was used to sort memory CD4+ T cells, defined as single viable CD3+CD4+CD8-CD45RO+ cells. Source material: memory CD4+ T cells from blood. The source of these receptors is an adult in good health and CMV-seronegative.

This chain uses TRBV11-2 with TRBJ1-1; D remains ambiguous. CDR3 length equals 16 residues. Trimming left V 1 base short and J 0 bases short, with 12 bases between. Germline V lookup: CDR1 SGHAT, CDR2 FQNNGV. In DNA, the CDR3 is TGTGCCAGCAGCTTAGCAGGAGGGATATTGAACACTGAAGCTTTCTTT. It specifies CASSLAGGILNTEAFF.

This rearrangement joins TRBV28 to TRBJ2-5, with 14 bases identical to TRBD2. The CDR3 runs to 18 residues. With 6 bases clipped from V and 2 bases from J, the junction kept 11 bases outside the gene matches. Germline V gene lookup returns CDR1 MDHEN and CDR2 SYDVKM. The CDR3 spells CASRESGLAGGQQETQYF. The CDR3 DNA is TGTGCCAGCAGAGAGAGTGGACTAGCGGGGGGCCAACAAGAGACCCAGTACTTC.

This CDR3 reads CASSLDSTVSGNTIYF. CDR3 DNA sequence: TGCGCCAGCAGCTTGGACTCGACGGTCTCTGGAAACACCATATATTTT. The chain carries TRBV5-1 and TRBJ1-3; D call uncertain. Trimming left V 0 bases short and J 0 bases short, with 10 bases between. Germline V CDR1 and CDR2: SGHRS, YFSETQ. CDR3 length: 16 residues.

The chain uses TRBV6-5 and TRBJ1-2; D perhaps matches TRBD1 (5 bases). This CDR3 is built from 13 residues. In germline, CDR1 is MNHEY, CDR2 SVGAGI. Trimming pared 2 bases from V and 8 bases from J, leaving 12 bases between. The CDR3 nucleotides read TGTGCCAGCAGTTACCAGGCAGGGATAGGCTACACCTTC. Translating it yields CASSYQAGIGYTF.

The table lists this clone with a few counts. The V and J genes are TRBV28 and TRBJ1-1, with D possibly TRBD1 on 5 matching bases. CDR1 MDHEN and CDR2 SYDVKM come from the germline V gene. The CDR3 length is 12 residues. V lost 5 bases to trimming and J lost 4 bases, with 8 bases between them. As DNA, the CDR3 is TGTGCCAGCAGTGGGGGGGGCACTGAAGCTTTCTTT. It yields the protein CASSGGGTEAFF.

Here the CDR3 reads CASSHPRGINTEAFF. Written as DNA, the CDR3 is TGTGCCAGCAGCCACCCCAGGGGAATTAACACTGAAGCTTTCTTT. V gene TRBV7-9 combines with J gene TRBJ1-1; D perhaps matches TRBD1 (6 bases). Trimming stripped 5 bases from V and 2 bases from J, with 15 bases between. The germline CDR1 and CDR2 sequences are SEHNR and FQNEAQ (reference sequence). The CDR3 consists of 15 residues.

The V gene is TRBV5-4, the J gene TRBJ1-2, with unresolved D. The germline V gene encodes CDR1 SGHNT and CDR2 YYREEE (reference sequence). The CDR3 consists of 14 residues. V was pared by 2 bases and J by 0 bases, with 8 bases between. The CDR3 sequence: CASSLSTANYGYTF. CDR3 DNA sequence: TGTGCCAGCAGCTTAAGTACTGCTAACTATGGCTACACCTTC.

The V and J genes are TRBV5-1 and TRBJ2-3; possible D gene TRBD1, 5 bases. The CDR3 is made up of 16 amino acids. Between the trimmed V and J ends, which lost 0 bases and 4 bases, there was a span of 15 bases. Germline-derived CDR1 and CDR2 are SGHRS and YFSETQ. This CDR3 is CASSLGPQDNPDTQYF. For the CDR3, the DNA is TGCGCCAGCAGCTTGGGCCCTCAGGACAATCCAGATACGCAGTATTTT.

The genes are TRBV5-1 and TRBJ1-1; TRBD1 is a possible D gene (6 bases). This CDR3 comprises 13 residues. V lost 5 bases to trimming and J lost 6 bases, with 14 bases between them. Germline loops: CDR1 SGHRS, CDR2 YFSETQ. The CDR3 region is CASSIQGRAEAFF. The CDR3 nucleotides read TGCGCCAGCAGTATTCAGGGGAGGGCTGAAGCTTTCTTT.

The V gene is TRBV30, the J gene TRBJ1-6; D uncertain. The CDR3 contains 11 residues. Trimming removed 3 bases at V and 7 bases at J, with 4 bases between. From germline, CDR1 is GTSNPN and CDR2 SVGIG (reference sequence). This CDR3 is CAWSLNSPLHF. CDR3 DNA sequence: TGTGCCTGGAGCCTAAATTCACCCCTCCACTTT.

The rearrangement links TRBV18 to TRBJ1-1; D unresolved. The germline CDR1 and CDR2 sequences are KGHSH and LQKENI. The CDR3 sequence is 13 residues long. Between the trimmed V and J ends, which lost 2 bases and 5 bases, there was a span of 9 bases. CDR3 sequence: CASSPTGRTEAFF. The CDR3 coding sequence is TGTGCCAGCTCACCAACGGGGAGAACTGAAGCTTTCTTT.

This clone appeared a few times. This chain connects TRBV6-5 to TRBJ1-5; TRBD1 might be the D (5 bases). With 5 bases removed from V and 4 bases from J, the gap between germline ends came to 12 bases. Germline V gives CDR1 MNHEY, CDR2 SVGAGI. CDR3 length: 14 residues. The CDR3: CASSGDGGNQPQHF. Here the CDR3 DNA reads TGTGCCAGCAGTGGGGACGGGGGAAATCAGCCCCAGCATTTT.

CDR3 sequence: CASSAGGTYEQYF. CDR3 nucleotide sequence: TGTGCCAGCTCGGCGGGGGGAACCTACGAGCAGTACTTC. The chain carries TRBV18 and TRBJ2-7; 8 bases are shared with TRBD2. V lost 6 bases to trimming and J lost 2 bases; unmatched junction nucleotides: 3. The germline CDR1 and CDR2 sequences are KGHSH and LQKENI. The CDR3 has 13 amino acids. Supplemented by reference TRBV18 and TRBJ2-7, the full variable domain reads NAGVMQNPRHLVRRRGQEARLRCSPMKGHSHVYWYRQLPEEGLKFMVYLQKENIIDESGMPKERFSAEFPKEGPSILRIQQVVRGDSAAYFCASSAGGTYEQYFGPGTRLTVT.

This chain connects TRBV6-5 to TRBJ1-5, with 7 bases matching TRBD1. Germline V CDR1 and CDR2: MNHEY, SVGAGI. V shed 4 bases, J shed 7 bases, and the junction held 13 bases outside the gene matches. The CDR3 is made up of 16 amino acids. This CDR3 reads CASSSQRQGGMQPQHF. DNA for the CDR3: TGTGCCAGCAGTTCCCAAAGACAGGGAGGGATGCAGCCCCAGCATTTT.

This chain connects TRBV5-5 to TRBJ1-3; 8 nucleotides match TRBD1. This CDR3 is built from 15 residues. Germline loops: CDR1 SGHKS, CDR2 YYEKEE (reference sequence). Trimming cost V 4 bases and J 4 bases; bases outside gene matches: 7. CDR3: CASSVGQVAGNTIYF. The CDR3 DNA sequence: TGTGCCAGCAGCGTGGGACAGGTTGCCGGAAACACCATATATTTT.

This clone was counted only a few times. V gene TRBV7-9 combines with J gene TRBJ2-1; D remains unclear. V lost 5 bases to trimming and J lost 10 bases, with 12 bases between them. The CDR3 runs 12 residues. CDR1 SEHNR and CDR2 FQNEAQ come from the germline V gene (reference sequence). The chain's CDR3 is CASSRLLREQFF. In nucleotides, the CDR3 is TGTGCCAGCAGCCGACTGCTTCGGGAGCAGTTCTTC. The variable domain in full, completed from reference TRBV7-9 and TRBJ2-1, reads DTGVSQNPRHKITKRGQNVTFRCDPISEHNRLYWYRQTLGQGPEFLTYFQNEAQLEKSRLLSDRFSAERPKGSFSTLEIQRTEQGDSAMYLCASSRLLREQFFGPGTRLTVL.

V and J are TRBV29-1 and TRBJ2-7, with a possible D match to TRBD2 (7 bases). Trimming removed 7 bases at V and 0 bases at J, with 22 bases between. This CDR3 spans 16 amino acids. Germline lookup yields CDR1 SQVTM and CDR2 ANQGSEA. CDR3 loop: CSATEGGPISSYEQYF. CDR3 nucleotide sequence: TGCAGCGCGACCGAGGGGGGGCCGATCAGCTCCTACGAGCAGTACTTC.

This chain uses TRBV6-5 with TRBJ2-5; possibly TRBD2 for D (5 bases). V dropped 5 bases and J dropped 4 bases, with 14 bases sitting between them. The CDR3 is made up of 14 amino acids. CDR1 is MNHEY and CDR2 is SVGAGI in the germline V gene. CDR3 in DNA: TGTGCCAGCAGTCAGCGAGCTACTAGAGAGACCCAGTACTTC. Translated: CASSQRATRETQYF.

This clone appeared once. As DNA, the CDR3 is TGTGCCAGCACCCCGGCAGGGACTAACACCGGGGAGCTGTTTTTT. Its protein is CASTPAGTNTGELFF. The V call is TRBV28, the J call TRBJ2-2; maybe TRBD2 (6 bases). V was pared by 7 bases and J by 2 bases, with 14 bases between. The CDR3 has 15 residues. Germline V gene sequence: CDR1 MDHEN, CDR2 SYDVKM.

This CDR3 is CASRMGLAGNTGELFF. In DNA, the CDR3 is TGTGCCAGCAGAATGGGACTAGCGGGAAACACCGGGGAGCTGTTTTTT. This sequence joins TRBV2 and TRBJ2-2; 13 bases line up with TRBD2. The germline V gene has CDR1 SNHLY and CDR2 FYNNEI. The CDR3 loop spans 16 amino acids. After removal of 6 bases from V and 2 bases from J, the junction contained 3 bases not matched to a gene. The full variable domain, completed using reference TRBV2 and TRBJ2-2, is EPEVTQTPSHQVTQMGQEVILRCVPISNHLYFYWYRQILGQKVEFLVSFYNNEISEKSEIFDDQFSVERPDGSNFTLKIRSTKLEDSAMYFCASRMGLAGNTGELFFGEGSRLTVL.

The rearrangement uses TRBV19 and TRBJ1-1; 8 nucleotides align to TRBD1. This CDR3 region has 15 residues. The germline CDR1 and CDR2 sequences are LNHDA and SQIVND (reference sequence). The ends lost 5 bases at V and 7 bases at J; junction bases unmatched: 12. The CDR3 region is CASSGTGIYRFEAFF. The CDR3 DNA is TGTGCCAGTAGTGGGACAGGCATATATCGGTTTGAAGCTTTCTTT.

This clone was seen a single time. The chain employs TRBV6-6 and TRBJ1-6; 8 bases are a match to TRBD1. The germline gives CDR1 MNHNY, CDR2 SVGAGI (reference sequence). V lost 5 bases to trimming and J lost 9 bases; unmatched junction nucleotides: 9. The CDR3 is 15 residues long. CDR3 loop: CASSTSKTGVSPLHF. Written as DNA, the CDR3 is TGTGCCAGCAGTACCTCCAAGACAGGGGTTTCACCCCTCCACTTT.

The rearrangement uses TRBV10-3 and TRBJ1-2; the match to TRBD1 covers 10 bases. Trimming at V came to 3 bases and at J to 8 bases, leaving 9 bases not matched to a gene. The germline V gene encodes CDR1 ENHRY and CDR2 SYGVKD. The CDR3 covers 15 residues. CDR3 nucleotide sequence: TGTGCCATCAGTGAAGACAGGGGGCAAGTTAAGGGCTACACCTTC. It specifies CAISEDRGQVKGYTF.

This chain links TRBV5-1 with TRBJ2-3, with a tentative D call TRBD2 (6 bases). Per the germline V gene, CDR1 is SGHRS and CDR2 is YFSETQ. V lost 4 bases to trimming and J lost 2 bases, with 11 bases between them. The CDR3 is 14 residues long. CDR3 loop: CASSQGLNTDTQYF. DNA for the CDR3: TGCGCCAGCAGCCAGGGACTGAACACAGATACGCAGTATTTT.

This clone occurred once. This chain uses TRBV25-1 with TRBJ1-2; the match to TRBD1 covers 7 bases. Germline loops: CDR1 MGHDK, CDR2 SYGVNS. The J segment lost 3 bases and the V segment lost 5 bases, leaving 0 bases of the junction unmatched. The CDR3 totals 12 residues. CDR3 region: CASSQGDYGYTF. The CDR3 region has the DNA TGTGCCAGCAGTCAGGGGGACTATGGCTACACCTTC.

The chain employs TRBV5-4 and TRBJ2-6, with D unresolved. The germline gives CDR1 SGHNT, CDR2 YYREEE (reference sequence). This CDR3 spans 14 amino acids. Between the trimmed V and J ends, which lost 0 bases and 0 bases, there was a span of 1 base. CDR3 loop: CASSLASGANVLTF. CDR3 in DNA: TGTGCCAGCAGCTTGGCCTCTGGGGCCAACGTCCTGACTTTC.

The chain employs TRBV15 and TRBJ1-6; possibly TRBD1 for D (6 bases). This CDR3 spans 15 amino acids. V lost 0 bases and J lost 9, with 12 bases in between. CDR1 is LNHNV and CDR2 is YYDKDF in the germline V gene (reference sequence). CDR3 loop: CATSRERGGSSPLHF. CDR3 nucleotides: TGTGCCACCAGCAGAGAGAGGGGGGGAAGTTCACCCCTCCACTTT.

The chain joins TRBV30 to TRBJ1-2; D remains ambiguous. The V end lost 5 bases, the J end lost 3 bases, and 10 bases lay between the germline ends. Germline V lookup: CDR1 GTSNPN, CDR2 SVGIG (reference sequence). This CDR3 has 12 residues. CDR3 sequence reads: CAWDDGYYGYTF. CDR3 nucleotides: TGTGCCTGGGACGATGGGTACTATGGCTACACCTTC.

The CDR3 coding sequence is TGTGCCAGCAGTCCTGGGGCTAGCGGGGGCGAGCAGTTCTTC. Encoded protein: CASSPGASGGEQFF. The chain joins TRBV9 to TRBJ2-1; 10 bases fit TRBD2. With 5 bases clipped from V and 10 bases from J, the junction kept 9 bases outside the gene matches. Germline V gene sequence: CDR1 SGDLS, CDR2 YYNGEE. There are 14 residues in the CDR3.

J is TRBJ1-1 and V is TRBV18, with D perhaps matching TRBD1 (6 bases). Germline V gene sequence: CDR1 KGHSH, CDR2 LQKENI. The V gene lost 3 bases and the J gene lost 5 bases, with 13 bases spanning the gap. The CDR3 totals 14 residues. DNA of the CDR3: TGTGCCAGCTCACCTGGGACACCCCGGACTGAAGCTTTCTTT. Amino acid sequence: CASSPGTPRTEAFF.